This T cell receptor beta chain was found in a study of graft-versus-host responses after intestinal transplantation. Only in-frame clones appear in the TCRdb table, and some are missing; sequencing was by immunoSEQ multiplex PCR. The sample lists over 85,000 clones, 85% to 95% occurring once. As regards this clone: The antigen is unknown.

Germline V gives CDR1 MNHNS, CDR2 SASEGT. CDR3 length: 13 amino acids. V lost 1 base and J lost 5, with 9 bases in between. The sequence derives from a human donor who received an intestinal transplant. The specimen comprised unstimulated CD8+ T cells sorted from spleen or lymph node cells, sampled before intestinal transplant. The chain recombines TRBV6-1 with TRBJ2-7, with a weak D call TRBD2 (5 bases). In nucleotides, the CDR3 is TGTGCCAGCAGTGAAGGGGCGGGTGACGAGCAGTACTTC. Its protein product is CASSEGAGDEQYF.